This passage covers 21 T cell receptor beta chains from one sample sequenced in a study of beta chain features in type 1 diabetes. cDNA synthesis used the whole RNA isolate, giving expressed TCRB sequences. TCRdb's copy holds only in-frame clones and misses some; the assay was immunoSEQ multiplex PCR. Altogether around 500,000 clones are present, about an eighth being singletons, with the ten largest covering more than 0.045%. Sequencing was performed on naive CD4+ T cells from blood. The receptors shown here come from a woman aged 18-35 years in good health.

The chain is built from TRBV6-6 and TRBJ1-5; 8 positions agree with TRBD1. This CDR3 spans 15 amino acids. The ends lost 5 bases at V and 3 bases at J; junction bases unmatched: 6. The V gene's germline CDR1 is MNHNY and CDR2 SVGAGI (reference sequence). The CDR3 here is CASSKPTGDNQPQHF. The CDR3, as DNA: TGTGCCAGCAGTAAGCCGACAGGGGACAATCAGCCCCAGCATTTT.

This clone was counted only a few times. V gene TRBV2 combines with J gene TRBJ1-1; the D is unclear. Germline lookup yields CDR1 SNHLY and CDR2 FYNNEI. The CDR3 contains 12 residues. Trimming removed 8 bases from V and 3 bases from J, with 10 bases in between. The CDR3, as DNA: TGTGCCAGCCGCTTACGGGACACTGAAGCTTTCTTT. This encodes CASRLRDTEAFF.

The gene calls are TRBV5-6 and TRBJ1-1; 9 positions agree with TRBD1. Germline CDR1 and CDR2: SGHDT and YYEEEE. V dropped 4 bases and J dropped 1; count of bases not matched to a gene: 11. The CDR3 contains 17 residues. For the CDR3, the DNA is TGTGCCAGCAGCCTCGGACAGGGGAGGGTGGGGAACACTGAAGCTTTCTTT. As protein: CASSLGQGRVGNTEAFF.

The chain recombines TRBV4-1 with TRBJ2-5, with TRBD2 identical over 14 bases. J gave up 4 bases and V 4 bases, and 5 bases lay outside the gene matches. Germline loops: CDR1 MGHRA, CDR2 YSYEKL. This CDR3 has 16 amino acids. The CDR3 DNA sequence: TGCGCCAGCAGCCCGACGACTAGCGGGGGGGCAGAGACCCAGTACTTC. Protein product: CASSPTTSGGAETQYF.

The V call is TRBV7-9, the J call TRBJ2-7; perhaps TRBD1 as D (6 bases). CDR1 is SEHNR and CDR2 is FQNEAQ in the germline V gene (reference sequence). Between the trimmed V and J ends, which lost 1 base and 3 bases, there was a span of 13 bases. The CDR3 covers 15 residues. The CDR3: CASSLVWGQNYEQYF. The CDR3, as DNA: TGTGCCAGCAGCTTAGTTTGGGGGCAGAACTACGAGCAGTACTTC.

The chain couples TRBV5-1 to TRBJ1-5; D might be TRBD1 (6 bases). This CDR3 is built from 14 residues. Germline CDR1 is SGHRS and CDR2 is YFSETQ. V gave up 4 bases and J gave up 7 bases, with 15 bases separating them. In DNA form, the CDR3 reads TGCGCCAGCAGCACAGGTGAAGGGACACAGCCCCAGCATTTT. Its protein is CASSTGEGTQPQHF. The full variable domain, its missing parts supplied by reference TRBV5-1 and TRBJ1-5, is KAGVTQTPRYLIKTRGQQVTLSCSPISGHRSVSWYQQTPGQGLQFLFEYFSETQRNKGNFPGRFSGRQFSNSRSEMNVSTLELGDSALYLCASSTGEGTQPQHFGDGTRLSIL.

V gene TRBV7-2 combines with J gene TRBJ2-1; the D is unclear. Germline V gene sequence: CDR1 SGHTA, CDR2 FQGNSA. This CDR3 has 13 amino acids. V was trimmed by 2 bases and J by 3 bases, leaving 5 bases between them. The CDR3 DNA is TGTGCCAGCAGCTTACGCGGCTACAATGAGCAGTTCTTC. Encoded protein: CASSLRGYNEQFF. Variable domain in full (rest from reference TRBV7-2 and TRBJ2-1): GAGVSQSPSNKVTEKGKDVELRCDPISGHTALYWYRQSLGQGLEFLIYFQGNSAPDKSGLPSDRFSAERTGGSVSTLTIQRTQQEDSAVYLCASSLRGYNEQFFGPGTRLTVL.

V usage is TRBV15 and J usage is TRBJ1-2; 7 nucleotides agree with TRBD1. The CDR3 sequence is 17 residues long. Germline values: CDR1 LNHNV, CDR2 YYDKDF (reference sequence). V gave up 2 bases and J gave up 6 bases; unmatched junction bases: 15. CDR3 nucleotides: TGTGCCACCAGCAGACCGACAAAGGGGGCCGCTCTTAATGGCTACACCTTC. Amino acid sequence: CATSRPTKGAALNGYTF.

This clone was counted a few times. A read error may produce the germline difference seen at one junction end. V gene TRBV18 combines with J gene TRBJ2-1, with 9 bases aligning to TRBD2. CDR1 is KGHSH, CDR2 LQKENI, per germline. The CDR3 length is 12 residues. The DNA for the CDR3 is TGTGCCAGCTCCCCCATGGCGGGAGGGAATATCTTC. This translates into CASSPMAGGNIF.

This clone was seen a handful of times. The CDR3 reads CASSARGGETQYF. The CDR3 region has the DNA TGTGCCAGCAGCGCCAGGGGTGGAGAGACCCAGTACTTC. The rearrangement links TRBV5-6 to TRBJ2-5; D might be TRBD1 (6 bases). Trimming left V 4 bases short and J 4 bases short, with 11 bases between. CDR1 SGHDT and CDR2 YYEEEE come from the germline V gene. The CDR3 runs to 13 residues.

This clone was detected a few times. The chain uses TRBV28 and TRBJ2-5; 8 positions match TRBD1. The CDR3 sequence is 13 residues long. V shed 5 bases, J shed 7 bases, and the junction held 6 bases outside the gene matches. Germline V gives CDR1 MDHEN, CDR2 SYDVKM. Here the CDR3 DNA reads TGTGCCAGCAGTAGACAGGGGATACGGACCCAGTACTTC. Amino acids: CASSRQGIRTQYF.

The chain combines TRBV4-3 with TRBJ2-1, with D unresolved. Trimming cost V 0 bases and J 6 bases, with 9 bases left between them. Per the germline V gene, CDR1 is LGHNA and CDR2 is YSLEER. This CDR3 has 14 amino acids. DNA of the CDR3: TGCGCCAGCAGCCAAGATTTGGTCGTCAATGAGCAGTTCTTC. This codes for CASSQDLVVNEQFF.

The chain couples TRBV18 to TRBJ2-3, with 8 bases aligning to TRBD2. Per germline, CDR1 KGHSH and CDR2 LQKENI. Germline trimming cut 3 bases from V and 4 bases from J; bases unmatched to any gene: 6. The CDR3 loop spans 15 amino acids. CDR3 coding DNA: TGTGCCAGCTCACCCCACGGGAGGGCCGCAGATACGCAGTATTTT. This codes for CASSPHGRAADTQYF.

In its sample, this clone was seen a few times. J is TRBJ1-1 and V is TRBV28; no clear D gene. The CDR3 is 14 amino acids. Per the germline V gene, CDR1 is MDHEN and CDR2 is SYDVKM. The ends were cut back, 7 bases at V and 8 bases at J, with 20 bases in the middle. CDR3 DNA sequence: TGTGCCAGCACCTTAGCACCAACGGGCAGAGAAGCTTTCTTT. It translates to CASTLAPTGREAFF. Full variable domain (rest looked up from reference TRBV28 and TRBJ1-1): DVKVTQSSRYLVKRTGEKVFLECVQDMDHENMFWYRQDPGLGLRLIYFSYDVKMKEKGDIPEGYSVSREKKERFSLILESASTNQTSMYLCASTLAPTGREAFFGQGTRLTVV.

This clone has a handful of counts. The V call is TRBV7-9, the J call TRBJ1-2; D gene unclear. Germline CDR1 reads SEHNR; CDR2 reads FQNEAQ (reference sequence). The CDR3 loop spans 14 amino acids. V shed 3 bases and J shed 6 bases, with 14 bases lying between them. CDR3 region: CASSFSGRRDGYTF. The DNA of the CDR3 is TGTGCCAGCAGCTTTTCGGGGAGAAGGGATGGCTACACCTTC. The whole variable domain, remainder taken from reference TRBV7-9 and TRBJ1-2, is DTGVSQNPRHKITKRGQNVTFRCDPISEHNRLYWYRQTLGQGPEFLTYFQNEAQLEKSRLLSDRFSAERPKGSFSTLEIQRTEQGDSAMYLCASSFSGRRDGYTFGSGTRLTVV.

The chain couples TRBV7-9 to TRBJ1-1, with a tentative D call TRBD1 (5 bases). V was trimmed by 2 bases and J by 1 base, leaving 14 bases between them. The germline CDR1 and CDR2 sequences are SEHNR and FQNEAQ (reference sequence). This CDR3 has 16 residues. The chain's CDR3 is CASSLRDRLSNTEAFF. CDR3 DNA: TGTGCCAGCAGCTTAAGAGACAGATTATCGAACACTGAAGCTTTCTTT.

The chain carries TRBV7-2 and TRBJ2-3; tentatively, D is TRBD1 (5 bases). V lost 6 bases, J lost 3 bases, and 13 bases lay in between. CDR1 SGHTA and CDR2 FQGNSA come from the germline V gene. The CDR3 extends over 14 amino acids. CDR3 sequence (DNA): TGTGCCAGCAGAAGGGGTATTGGGACAGATACGCAGTATTTT. Protein: CASRRGIGTDTQYF. Together with reference TRBV7-2 and TRBJ2-3, the CDR3 gives the full variable domain: GAGVSQSPSNKVTEKGKDVELRCDPISGHTALYWYRQSLGQGLEFLIYFQGNSAPDKSGLPSDRFSAERTGGSVSTLTIQRTQQEDSAVYLCASRRGIGTDTQYFGPGTRLTVL.

This clone was counted only a few times. This chain connects TRBV27 to TRBJ2-6; possibly TRBD1 for D (5 bases). V was shortened by 3 bases and J by 1 base, with 7 bases between the two germline ends. The CDR3 covers 15 residues. Per the germline V gene, CDR1 is MNHEY and CDR2 is SMNVEV (reference sequence). The CDR3 reads CASSFQGSGANVLTF. The CDR3 DNA follows: TGTGCCAGCAGTTTCCAGGGTTCTGGGGCCAACGTCCTGACTTTC.

The chain is built from TRBV9 and TRBJ1-2; D call uncertain. Germline V gene data show CDR1 as SGDLS and CDR2 as YYNGEE. The CDR3 is 15 residues long. The V gene lost 0 bases and the J gene lost 8 bases, with 17 bases spanning the gap. The CDR3, as DNA: TGTGCCAGCAGCGTAGAAGGCGGGCACCTCAGCGGCTACACCTTC. Translation gives CASSVEGGHLSGYTF.

This chain joins TRBV7-2 and TRBJ2-1; 7 nucleotides match TRBD1. There are 15 residues in the CDR3. The J segment lost 4 bases and the V segment lost 4 bases, leaving 7 bases of the junction unmatched. The germline V gene has CDR1 SGHTA and CDR2 FQGNSA. This CDR3 is CASSSSGQIYNEQFF. As DNA, the CDR3 is TGTGCCAGCAGCTCCTCGGGACAGATTTACAATGAGCAGTTCTTC.

The chain carries TRBV7-9 and TRBJ2-5, with unresolved D. Trimming removed 5 bases at V and 5 bases at J, with 6 bases between. From germline, CDR1 is SEHNR and CDR2 FQNEAQ (reference sequence). The CDR3 length is 11 residues. CDR3 in amino acids: CASSQVETQYF. Written as DNA, the CDR3 is TGTGCCAGCAGCCAGGTGGAGACCCAGTACTTC.